There are many counts of the clone carrying this TCR beta chain. The antigen is not known. This sample's time point: newly diagnosed GD, antithyroid drugs for less than 3 months. After RNA was extracted from PBMCs, the TCR library was made from it. V lost 3 bases and J lost 0; bases outside the gene matches: 10. The V gene's germline CDR1 is MGHRA and CDR2 YSYEKL. This CDR3 is built from 17 residues. Sequencing libraries for TCR beta were prepared with iRepertoire HTBI primers and Arm-PCR of CDR3 regions. TCRdb itself ran the multiplex PCR reads through MiXCR, one entry per CDR3 protein. Of around 400,000 distinct CDR3 sequences listed, around a sixth are singletons. This sample was included in a study of regulatory T cells in long-lasting Graves disease. Whole-study results and caveats: Shared public clonotypes totalled about 2,700 in persistent patients, compared with around 930 in new patients.

The specimen was peripheral blood mononuclear cells (PBMCs), collected at new diagnosis, from a patient treated with antithyroid drugs. This TCR was sampled from a female donor with Graves disease. The chain has TRBV4-1 and TRBJ1-2, with 7 bases identical to TRBD1. The DNA for the CDR3 is TGCGCCAGCAGCCAGGGCTTTTTCGGGACAGCTAACTATGGCTACACCTTC. Translation: CASSQGFFGTANYGYTF.